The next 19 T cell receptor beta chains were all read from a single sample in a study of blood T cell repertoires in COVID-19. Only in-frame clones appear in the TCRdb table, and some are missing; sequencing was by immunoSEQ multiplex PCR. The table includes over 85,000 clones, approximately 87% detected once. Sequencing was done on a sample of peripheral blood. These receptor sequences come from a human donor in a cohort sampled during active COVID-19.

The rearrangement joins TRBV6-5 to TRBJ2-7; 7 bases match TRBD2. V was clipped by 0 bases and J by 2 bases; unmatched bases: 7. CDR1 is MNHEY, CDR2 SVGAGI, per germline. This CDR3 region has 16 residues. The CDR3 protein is CASSYSGREPTYEQYF. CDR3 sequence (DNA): TGTGCCAGCAGTTACTCTGGGCGGGAGCCCACCTACGAGCAGTACTTC.

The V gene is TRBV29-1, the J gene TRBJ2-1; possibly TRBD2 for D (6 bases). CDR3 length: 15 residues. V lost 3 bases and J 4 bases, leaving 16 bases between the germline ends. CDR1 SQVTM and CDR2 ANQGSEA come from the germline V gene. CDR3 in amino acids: CSVDRGTRGYNEQFF. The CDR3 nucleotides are TGCAGCGTTGATCGAGGGACTCGTGGTTACAATGAGCAGTTCTTC.

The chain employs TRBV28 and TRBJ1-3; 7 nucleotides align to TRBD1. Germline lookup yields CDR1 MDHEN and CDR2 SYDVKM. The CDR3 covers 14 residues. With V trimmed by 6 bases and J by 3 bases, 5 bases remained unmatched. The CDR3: CASRKTGYGNTIYF. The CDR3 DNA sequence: TGTGCCAGCAGAAAGACAGGGTATGGAAACACCATATATTTT.

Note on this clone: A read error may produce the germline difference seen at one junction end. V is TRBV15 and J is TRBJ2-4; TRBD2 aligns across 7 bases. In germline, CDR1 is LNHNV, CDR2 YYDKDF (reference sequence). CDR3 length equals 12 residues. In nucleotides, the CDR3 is TGTGCCACCAGCCTCCGGGGGAGGGCAGGAAACTTC. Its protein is CATSLRGRAGNF.

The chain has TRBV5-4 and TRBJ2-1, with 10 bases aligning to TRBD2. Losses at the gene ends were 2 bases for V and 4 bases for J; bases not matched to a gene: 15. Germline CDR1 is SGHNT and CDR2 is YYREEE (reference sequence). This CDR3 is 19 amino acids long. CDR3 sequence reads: CASSLRPASGRSRYNEQFF. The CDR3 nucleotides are TGTGCCAGCAGCTTACGTCCGGCTAGCGGGAGAAGTAGGTACAATGAGCAGTTCTTC.

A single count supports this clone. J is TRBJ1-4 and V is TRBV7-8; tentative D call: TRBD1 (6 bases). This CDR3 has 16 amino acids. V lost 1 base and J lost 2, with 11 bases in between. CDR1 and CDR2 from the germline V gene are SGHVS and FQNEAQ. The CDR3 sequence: CASSLVLGATNEKLFF. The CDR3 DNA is TGTGCCAGCAGCTTAGTCTTGGGGGCGACTAATGAAAAACTGTTTTTT.

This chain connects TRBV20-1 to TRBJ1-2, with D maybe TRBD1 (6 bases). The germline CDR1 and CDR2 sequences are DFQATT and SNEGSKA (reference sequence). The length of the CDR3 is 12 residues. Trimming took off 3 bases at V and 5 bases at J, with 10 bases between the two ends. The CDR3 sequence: CSASRQGYGYTF. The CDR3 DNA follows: TGCAGTGCTAGTAGGCAGGGGTATGGCTACACCTTC.

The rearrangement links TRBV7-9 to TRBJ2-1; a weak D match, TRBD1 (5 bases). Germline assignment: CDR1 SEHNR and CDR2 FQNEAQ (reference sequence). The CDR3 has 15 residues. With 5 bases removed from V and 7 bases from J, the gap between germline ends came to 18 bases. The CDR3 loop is CASSPLQGFLNEQFF. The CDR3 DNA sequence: TGTGCCAGCAGCCCTTTGCAGGGTTTCCTTAATGAGCAGTTCTTC. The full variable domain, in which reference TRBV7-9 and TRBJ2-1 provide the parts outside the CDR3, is DTGVSQNPRHKITKRGQNVTFRCDPISEHNRLYWYRQTLGQGPEFLTYFQNEAQLEKSRLLSDRFSAERPKGSFSTLEIQRTEQGDSAMYLCASSPLQGFLNEQFFGPGTRLTVL.

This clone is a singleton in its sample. The CDR3, as DNA: TGCGCCAGCAGCCCGGGGACTAGCGGGGAGACCCAGTACTTC. It is translated as CASSPGTSGETQYF. The rearrangement joins TRBV5-1 to TRBJ2-5, with 12 bases that match TRBD2. Germline CDR1 and CDR2: SGHRS and YFSETQ. V lost 4 bases to trimming and J lost 5 bases; unmatched junction nucleotides: 3. The CDR3 is 14 amino acids.

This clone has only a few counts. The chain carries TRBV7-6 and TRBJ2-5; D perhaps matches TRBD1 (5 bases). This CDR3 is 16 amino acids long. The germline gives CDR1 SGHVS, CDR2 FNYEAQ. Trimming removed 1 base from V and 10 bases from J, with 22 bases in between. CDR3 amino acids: CASSLGLDFSGANQYF. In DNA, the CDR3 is TGTGCCAGCAGCTTAGGTTTGGATTTTAGTGGGGCGAACCAGTACTTC.

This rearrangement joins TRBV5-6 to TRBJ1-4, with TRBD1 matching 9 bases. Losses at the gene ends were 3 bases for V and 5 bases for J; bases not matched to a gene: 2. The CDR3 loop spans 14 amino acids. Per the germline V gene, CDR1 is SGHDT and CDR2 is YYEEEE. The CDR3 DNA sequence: TGTGCCAGCAGCTCCGGGACAGGGAATGAAAAACTGTTTTTT. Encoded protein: CASSSGTGNEKLFF.

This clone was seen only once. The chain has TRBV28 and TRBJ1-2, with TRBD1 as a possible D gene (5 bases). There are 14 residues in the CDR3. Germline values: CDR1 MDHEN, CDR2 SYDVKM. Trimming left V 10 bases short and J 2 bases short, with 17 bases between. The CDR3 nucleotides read TGTGCCAACTACGACAGCAAGAGCAACTATGGCTACACCTTC. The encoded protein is CANYDSKSNYGYTF.

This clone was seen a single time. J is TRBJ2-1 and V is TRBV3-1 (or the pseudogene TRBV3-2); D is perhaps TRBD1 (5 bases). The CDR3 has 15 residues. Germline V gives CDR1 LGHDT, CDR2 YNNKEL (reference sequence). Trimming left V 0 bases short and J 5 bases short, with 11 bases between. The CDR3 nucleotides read TGTGCCAGCAGCCAAGATGGACAACCCCACAATGAGCAGTTCTTC. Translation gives CASSQDGQPHNEQFF.

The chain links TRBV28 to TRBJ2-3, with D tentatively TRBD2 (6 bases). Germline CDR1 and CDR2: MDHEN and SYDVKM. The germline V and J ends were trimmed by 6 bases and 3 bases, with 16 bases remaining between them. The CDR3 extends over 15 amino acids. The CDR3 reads CASSRSGGTTDTQYF. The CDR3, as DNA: TGTGCCAGCAGCCGCTCGGGCGGGACTACAGATACGCAGTATTTT.

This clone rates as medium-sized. Here the CDR3 DNA reads TGTGCCAGCAAGGGGATAAATAGCAATCAGCCCCAGCATTTT. Translating gives CASKGINSNQPQHF. The chain employs TRBV6-5 and TRBJ1-5; D perhaps matches TRBD1 (5 bases). Germline lookup yields CDR1 MNHEY and CDR2 SVGAGI. The V end lost 7 bases, the J end lost 0 bases, and 10 bases lay between the germline ends. There are 14 residues in the CDR3.

CDR3 residues: CASSGRLLPLALHF. CDR3 DNA: TGTGCCAGCAGTGGGAGGTTACTGCCTTTGGCCCTCCACTTT. The chain links TRBV2 to TRBJ1-6; D gene unclear. The CDR3 spans 14 residues. V lost 4 bases, J lost 14 bases, and 18 bases lay in between. In germline, CDR1 is SNHLY, CDR2 FYNNEI.

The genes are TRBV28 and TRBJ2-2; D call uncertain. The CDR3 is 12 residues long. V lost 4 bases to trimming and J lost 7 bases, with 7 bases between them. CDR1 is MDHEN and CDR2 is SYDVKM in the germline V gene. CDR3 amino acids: CASSSLYGELFF. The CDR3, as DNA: TGTGCCAGCAGTTCCCTCTACGGGGAGCTGTTTTTT.

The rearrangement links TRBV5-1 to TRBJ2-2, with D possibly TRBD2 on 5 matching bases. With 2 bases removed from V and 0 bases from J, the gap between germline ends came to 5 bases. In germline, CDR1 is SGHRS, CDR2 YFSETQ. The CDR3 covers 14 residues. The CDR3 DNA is TGCGCCAGCAGCTTAGCGGCGAACACCGGGGAGCTGTTTTTT. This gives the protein CASSLAANTGELFF.

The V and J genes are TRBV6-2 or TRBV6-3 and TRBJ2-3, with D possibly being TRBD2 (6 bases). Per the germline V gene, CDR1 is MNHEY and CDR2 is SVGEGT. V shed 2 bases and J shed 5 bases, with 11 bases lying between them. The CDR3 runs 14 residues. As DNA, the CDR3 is TGTGCCAGCAGTTACGAGCGGGTTCAAGATACGCAGTATTTT. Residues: CASSYERVQDTQYF.